This TCR beta chain comes out of a study of blood T cell repertoires in COVID-19. Study-level information: All recovered Cohort 3 donors got two negative PCRs, got clearance, or saw symptom resolution. Acute and convalescent COVID-19 specimens originated in the United States, Italy and Spain.

Original data processing: From reference gene primer amplification, estimates of nucleated cell counts were derived. Repertoires were generated with immunoSEQ multiplex PCR, while TCRdb's copy carries only in-frame clones and drops some. D and trimming were read from the DNA, whereas the V and J calls and clone size are those reported in that table. The sample includes approximately 210,000 clones, around 86% seen only once; the top ten take 7% to 7.5%. Germline CDR1 reads MDHEN; CDR2 reads SYDVKM. V lost 4 bases to trimming and J lost 0 bases, with 16 bases between them. CDR3 length equals 17 residues.

The chain links TRBV28 to TRBJ2-1; D is possibly TRBD2 (6 bases). The source material was PBMCs or T cells enriched from blood (not recorded which). This TCR was sampled from a man aged 25-45 years in a cohort exposed to, infected with or recovered from COVID-19 (not recorded which). The CDR3 here is CASSSLSGGSSYNEQFF. CDR3 nucleotides: TGTGCCAGCAGTTCCCTAAGTGGGGGGAGCTCCTACAATGAGCAGTTCTTC.